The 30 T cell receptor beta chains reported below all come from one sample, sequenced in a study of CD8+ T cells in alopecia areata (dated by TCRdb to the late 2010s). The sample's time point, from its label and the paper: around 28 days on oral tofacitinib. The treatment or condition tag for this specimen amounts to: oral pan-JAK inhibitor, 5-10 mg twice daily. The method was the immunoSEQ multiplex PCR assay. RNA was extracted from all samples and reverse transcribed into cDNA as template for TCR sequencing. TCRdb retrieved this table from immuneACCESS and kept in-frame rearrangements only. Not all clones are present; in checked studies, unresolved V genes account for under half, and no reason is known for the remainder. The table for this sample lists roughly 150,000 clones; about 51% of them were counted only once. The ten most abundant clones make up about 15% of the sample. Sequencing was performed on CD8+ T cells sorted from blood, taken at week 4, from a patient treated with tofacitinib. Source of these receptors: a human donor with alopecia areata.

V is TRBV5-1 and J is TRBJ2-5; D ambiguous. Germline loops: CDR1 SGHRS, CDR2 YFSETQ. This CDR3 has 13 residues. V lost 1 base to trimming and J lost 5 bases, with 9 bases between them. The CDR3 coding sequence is TGCGCCAGCAGCTTGCCCACGGTTGAGACCCAGTACTTC. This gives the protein CASSLPTVETQYF. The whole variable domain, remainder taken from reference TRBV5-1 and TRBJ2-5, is KAGVTQTPRYLIKTRGQQVTLSCSPISGHRSVSWYQQTPGQGLQFLFEYFSETQRNKGNFPGRFSGRQFSNSRSEMNVSTLELGDSALYLCASSLPTVETQYFGPGTRLLVL.

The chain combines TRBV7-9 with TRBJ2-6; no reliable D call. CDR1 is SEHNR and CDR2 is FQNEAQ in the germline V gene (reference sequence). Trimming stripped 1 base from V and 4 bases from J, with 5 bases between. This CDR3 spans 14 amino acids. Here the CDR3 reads CASSLGTGANVLTF. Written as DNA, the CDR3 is TGTGCCAGCAGCTTAGGAACAGGGGCCAACGTCCTGACTTTC.

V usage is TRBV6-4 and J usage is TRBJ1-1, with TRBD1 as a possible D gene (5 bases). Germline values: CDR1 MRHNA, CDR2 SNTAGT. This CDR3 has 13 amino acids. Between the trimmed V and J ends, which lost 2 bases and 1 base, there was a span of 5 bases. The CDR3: CASSDDRNTEAFF. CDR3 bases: TGTGCCAGCAGTGACGACAGGAACACTGAAGCTTTCTTT.

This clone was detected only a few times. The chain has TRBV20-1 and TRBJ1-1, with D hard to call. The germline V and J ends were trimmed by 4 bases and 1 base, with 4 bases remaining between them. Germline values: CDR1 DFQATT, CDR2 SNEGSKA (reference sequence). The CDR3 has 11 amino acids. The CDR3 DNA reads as TGCAGTGCTATTGAGAACACTGAAGCTTTCTTT. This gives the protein CSAIENTEAFF.

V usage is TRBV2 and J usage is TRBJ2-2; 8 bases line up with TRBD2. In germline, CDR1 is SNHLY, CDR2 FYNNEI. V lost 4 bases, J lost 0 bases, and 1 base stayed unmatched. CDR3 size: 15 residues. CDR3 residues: CASSGTSTNTGELFF. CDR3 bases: TGTGCCAGCAGTGGGACTAGCACGAACACCGGGGAGCTGTTTTTT.

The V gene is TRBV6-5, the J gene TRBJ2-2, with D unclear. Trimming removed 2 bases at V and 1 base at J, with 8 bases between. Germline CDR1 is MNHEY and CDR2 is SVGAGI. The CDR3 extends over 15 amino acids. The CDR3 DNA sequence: TGTGCCAGCAGTTACCTATTTTTGAACACCGGGGAGCTGTTTTTT. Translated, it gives CASSYLFLNTGELFF.

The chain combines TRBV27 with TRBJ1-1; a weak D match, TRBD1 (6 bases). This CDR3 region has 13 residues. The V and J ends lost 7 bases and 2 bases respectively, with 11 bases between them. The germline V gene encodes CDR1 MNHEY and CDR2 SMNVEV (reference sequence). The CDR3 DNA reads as TGTGCCAGCACCGAGACAGGAAACACTGAAGCTTTCTTT. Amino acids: CASTETGNTEAFF.

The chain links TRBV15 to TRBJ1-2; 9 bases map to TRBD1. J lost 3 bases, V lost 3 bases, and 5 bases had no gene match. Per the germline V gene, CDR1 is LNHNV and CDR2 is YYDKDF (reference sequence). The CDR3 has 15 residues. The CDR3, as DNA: TGTGCCACCAGCAGCCCCGGGACAGGGTACTATGGCTACACCTTC. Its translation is CATSSPGTGYYGYTF.

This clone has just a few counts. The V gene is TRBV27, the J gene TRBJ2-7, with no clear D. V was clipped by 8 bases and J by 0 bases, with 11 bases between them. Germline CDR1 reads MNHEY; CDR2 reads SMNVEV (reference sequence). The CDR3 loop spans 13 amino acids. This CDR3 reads CASSPSVSYEQYF. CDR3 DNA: TGTGCCAGCTCCCCGTCAGTCTCCTACGAGCAGTACTTC.

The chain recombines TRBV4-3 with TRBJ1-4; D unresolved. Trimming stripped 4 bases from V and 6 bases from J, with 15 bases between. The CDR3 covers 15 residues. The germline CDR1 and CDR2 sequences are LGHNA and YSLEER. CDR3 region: CASSRVLQKHEKLFF. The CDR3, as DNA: TGCGCCAGCAGCCGCGTTTTACAGAAACATGAAAAACTGTTTTTT.

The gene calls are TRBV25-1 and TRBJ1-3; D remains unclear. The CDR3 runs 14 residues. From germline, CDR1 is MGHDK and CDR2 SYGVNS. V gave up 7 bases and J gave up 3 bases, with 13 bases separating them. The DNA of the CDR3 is TGTGCCAGCAAGAACTCGGGCGGTGGAAACACCATATATTTT. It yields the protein CASKNSGGGNTIYF. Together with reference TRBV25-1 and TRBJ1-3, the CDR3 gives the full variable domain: EADIYQTPRYLVIGTGKKITLECSQTMGHDKMYWYQQDPGMELHLIHYSYGVNSTEKGDLSSESTVSRIRTEHFPLTLESARPSHTSQYLCASKNSGGGNTIYFGEGSWLTVV.

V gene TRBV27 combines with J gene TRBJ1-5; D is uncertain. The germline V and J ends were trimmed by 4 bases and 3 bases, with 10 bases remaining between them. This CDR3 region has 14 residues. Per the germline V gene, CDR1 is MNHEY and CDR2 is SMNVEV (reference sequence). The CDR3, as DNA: TGTGCCAGCAGTTCCCGACAAGCCAATCAGCCCCAGCATTTT. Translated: CASSSRQANQPQHF.

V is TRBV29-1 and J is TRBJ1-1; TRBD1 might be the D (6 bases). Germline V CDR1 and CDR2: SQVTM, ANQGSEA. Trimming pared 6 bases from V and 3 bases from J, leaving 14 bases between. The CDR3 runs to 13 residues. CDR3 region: CSVLGGRHTEAFF. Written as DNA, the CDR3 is TGCAGCGTACTTGGGGGGCGTCACACTGAAGCTTTCTTT.

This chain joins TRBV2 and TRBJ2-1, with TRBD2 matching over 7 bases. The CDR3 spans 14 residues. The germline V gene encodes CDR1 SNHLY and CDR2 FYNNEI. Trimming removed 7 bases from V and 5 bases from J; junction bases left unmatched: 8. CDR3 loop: CASNYGTNDNEQFF. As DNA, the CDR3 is TGTGCCAGCAATTACGGGACTAACGACAATGAGCAGTTCTTC.

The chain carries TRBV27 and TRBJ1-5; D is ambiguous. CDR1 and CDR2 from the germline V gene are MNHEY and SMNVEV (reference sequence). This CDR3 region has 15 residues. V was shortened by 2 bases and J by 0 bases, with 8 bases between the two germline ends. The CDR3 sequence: CASSLGLDSNQPQHF. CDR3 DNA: TGTGCCAGCAGTTTAGGACTCGATAGCAATCAGCCCCAGCATTTT.

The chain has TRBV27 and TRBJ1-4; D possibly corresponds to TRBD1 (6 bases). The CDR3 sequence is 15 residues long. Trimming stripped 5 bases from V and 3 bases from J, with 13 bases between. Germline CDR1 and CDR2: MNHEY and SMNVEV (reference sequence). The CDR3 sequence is CASSTGGGSNEKLFF. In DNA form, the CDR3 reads TGTGCCAGCAGTACGGGAGGGGGGTCTAATGAAAAACTGTTTTTT.

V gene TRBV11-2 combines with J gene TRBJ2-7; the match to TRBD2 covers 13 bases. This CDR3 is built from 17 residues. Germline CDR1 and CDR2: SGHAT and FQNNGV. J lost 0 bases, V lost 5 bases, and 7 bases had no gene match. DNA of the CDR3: TGTGCCAGCAGCGTGACTAGCGGGGGGTTTAGCTCCTACGAGCAGTACTTC. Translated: CASSVTSGGFSSYEQYF.

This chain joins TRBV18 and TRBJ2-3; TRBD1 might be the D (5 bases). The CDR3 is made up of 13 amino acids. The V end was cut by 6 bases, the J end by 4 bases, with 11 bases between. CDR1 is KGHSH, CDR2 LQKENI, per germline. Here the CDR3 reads CASSGQDPDTQYF. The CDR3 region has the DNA TGTGCCAGCTCCGGACAAGATCCAGATACGCAGTATTTT.

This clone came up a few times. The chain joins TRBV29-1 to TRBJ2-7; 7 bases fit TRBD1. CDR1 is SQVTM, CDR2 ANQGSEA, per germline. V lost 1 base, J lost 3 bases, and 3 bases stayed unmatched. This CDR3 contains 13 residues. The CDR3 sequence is CSVEAGGIYEQYF. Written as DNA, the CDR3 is TGCAGCGTTGAAGCAGGGGGTATCTACGAGCAGTACTTC.

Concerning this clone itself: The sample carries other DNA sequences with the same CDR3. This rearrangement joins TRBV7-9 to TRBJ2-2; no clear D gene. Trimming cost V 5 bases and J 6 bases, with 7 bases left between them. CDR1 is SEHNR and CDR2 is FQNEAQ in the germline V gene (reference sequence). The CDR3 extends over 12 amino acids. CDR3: CASSLAAGELFF. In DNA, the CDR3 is TGTGCCAGCAGCCTTGCGGCCGGGGAGCTGTTTTTT. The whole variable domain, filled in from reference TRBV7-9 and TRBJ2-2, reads DTGVSQNPRHKITKRGQNVTFRCDPISEHNRLYWYRQTLGQGPEFLTYFQNEAQLEKSRLLSDRFSAERPKGSFSTLEIQRTEQGDSAMYLCASSLAAGELFFGEGSRLTVL.

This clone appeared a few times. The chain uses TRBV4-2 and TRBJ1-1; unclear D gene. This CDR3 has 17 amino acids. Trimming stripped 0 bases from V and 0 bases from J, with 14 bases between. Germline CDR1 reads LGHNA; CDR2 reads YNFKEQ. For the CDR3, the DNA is TGTGCCAGCAGCCAAGATCTTTCGGCAGGACTGAACACTGAAGCTTTCTTT. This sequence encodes CASSQDLSAGLNTEAFF.

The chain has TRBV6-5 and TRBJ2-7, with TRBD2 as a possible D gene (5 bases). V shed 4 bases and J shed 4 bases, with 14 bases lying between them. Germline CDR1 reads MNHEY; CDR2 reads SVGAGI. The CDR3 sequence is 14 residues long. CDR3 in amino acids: CASSFGENPYEQYF. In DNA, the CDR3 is TGTGCCAGCAGTTTTGGGGAGAACCCTTACGAGCAGTACTTC.

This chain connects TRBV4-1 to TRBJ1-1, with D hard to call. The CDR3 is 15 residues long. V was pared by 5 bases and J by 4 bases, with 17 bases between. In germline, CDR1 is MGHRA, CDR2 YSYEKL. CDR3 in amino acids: CASSLKLASGTEAFF. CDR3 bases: TGCGCCAGCAGCTTAAAACTCGCGTCGGGCACTGAAGCTTTCTTT.

The DNA of the CDR3 is TGCAGCGTCCCAGGGACAGGGCACGGCTATGGCTACACCTTC. Amino acid sequence: CSVPGTGHGYGYTF. V gene TRBV29-1 combines with J gene TRBJ1-2; 9 nucleotides match TRBD1. Germline V gives CDR1 SQVTM, CDR2 ANQGSEA. CDR3 length: 14 amino acids. The ends lost 6 bases at V and 4 bases at J; junction bases unmatched: 9.

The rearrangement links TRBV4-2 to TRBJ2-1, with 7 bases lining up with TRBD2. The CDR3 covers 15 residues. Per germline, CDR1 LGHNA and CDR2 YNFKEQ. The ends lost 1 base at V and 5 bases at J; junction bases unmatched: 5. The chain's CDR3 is CASSQARLADNEQFF. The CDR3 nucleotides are TGTGCCAGCAGCCAAGCGCGTCTAGCGGACAATGAGCAGTTCTTC.

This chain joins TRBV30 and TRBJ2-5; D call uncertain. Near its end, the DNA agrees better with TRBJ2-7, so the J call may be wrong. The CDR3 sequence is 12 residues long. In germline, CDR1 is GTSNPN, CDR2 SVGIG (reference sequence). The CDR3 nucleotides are TGTGCCTGGAGCAGTAGCTCCTACGAGCAGTACTTC. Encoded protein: CAWSSSSYEQYF.

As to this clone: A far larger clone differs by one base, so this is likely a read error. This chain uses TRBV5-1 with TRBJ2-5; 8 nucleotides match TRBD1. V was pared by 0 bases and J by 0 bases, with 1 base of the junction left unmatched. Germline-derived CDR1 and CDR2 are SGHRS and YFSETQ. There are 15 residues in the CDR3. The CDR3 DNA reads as TGCGCCAGCAGCTTGGGGACAGGGCACCAAGAGACCCAGTACTTC. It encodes CASSLGTGHQETQYF.

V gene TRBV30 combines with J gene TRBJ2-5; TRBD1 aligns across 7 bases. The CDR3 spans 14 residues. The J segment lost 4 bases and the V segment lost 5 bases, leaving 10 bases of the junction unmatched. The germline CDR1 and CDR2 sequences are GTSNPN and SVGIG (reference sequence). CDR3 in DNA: TGTGCCTGGTCCTACAGGGGCTGGGGAGAGACCCAGTACTTC. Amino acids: CAWSYRGWGETQYF.

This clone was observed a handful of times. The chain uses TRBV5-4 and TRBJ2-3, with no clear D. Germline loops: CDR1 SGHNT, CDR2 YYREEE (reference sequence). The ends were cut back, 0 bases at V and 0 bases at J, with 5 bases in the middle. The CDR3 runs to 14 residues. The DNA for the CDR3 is TGTGCCAGCAGCTTGGTGGGCAGCACAGATACGCAGTATTTT. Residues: CASSLVGSTDTQYF. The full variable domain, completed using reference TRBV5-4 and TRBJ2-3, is ETGVTQSPTHLIKTRGQQVTLRCSSQSGHNTVSWYQQALGQGPQFIFQYYREEENGRGNFPPRFSGLQFPNYSSELNVNALELDDSALYLCASSLVGSTDTQYFGPGTRLTVL.

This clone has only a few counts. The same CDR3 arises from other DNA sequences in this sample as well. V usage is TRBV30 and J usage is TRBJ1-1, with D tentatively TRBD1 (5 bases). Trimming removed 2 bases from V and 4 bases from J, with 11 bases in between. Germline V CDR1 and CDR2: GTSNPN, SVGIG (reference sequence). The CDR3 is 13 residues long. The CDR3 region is CAWSSQAGTEAFF. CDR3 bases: TGTGCCTGGAGTTCACAGGCAGGCACTGAAGCTTTCTTT. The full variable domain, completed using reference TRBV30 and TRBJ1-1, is SQTIHQWPATLVQPVGSPLSLECTVEGTSNPNLYWYRQAAGRGLQLLFYSVGIGQISSEVPQNLSASRPQDRQFILSSKKLLLSDSGFYLCAWSSQAGTEAFFGQGTRLTVV.